Below, 18 T cell receptor beta chains from the same sample are listed, as sequenced in a study of blood T cell repertoires in COVID-19. TCRdb keeps only in-frame clones here, not all; method: immunoSEQ multiplex PCR. The sample lists approximately 230,000 clones, roughly 88% occurring once. The specimen was peripheral blood. The receptors were gathered from a woman aged 40 to 49 who had recovered from COVID-19.

This chain connects TRBV21-1 to TRBJ2-2; the table gives TRBD2 as D, unverified against the DNA. TRBV21-1 is a pseudogene locus. The CDR3 is made up of 19 amino acids. CDR3 nucleotides: TGTGCCAGCAGCAACGGGTTTATGGCCCTCTTAACGAACACCGGGGAGCTGTTTTTT. It specifies CASSNGFMALLTNTGELFF.

The CDR3 coding sequence is TGTGCCAGCAGTTCGGGACAGCCTGGTCAGCCCCAGCATTTT. Its protein product is CASSSGQPGQPQHF. This chain uses TRBV6-2 or TRBV6-3 with TRBJ1-5, with 7 positions matching TRBD1. Germline assignment: CDR1 MNHEY and CDR2 SVGEGT. The junction had 6 bases not matched to a gene; V was cut back by 4 bases and J by 6 bases. The CDR3 spans 14 residues.

J is TRBJ1-6 and V is TRBV3-1 (or the pseudogene TRBV3-2); TRBD1 agrees at 8 bases. This CDR3 is 16 amino acids long. CDR1 and CDR2 from the germline V gene are LGHDT and YNNKEL (reference sequence). J lost 7 bases, V lost 0 bases, and 5 bases had no gene match. The CDR3 is CASSQEGQASNSPLHF. In nucleotides, the CDR3 is TGTGCCAGCAGCCAAGAGGGACAGGCGAGCAATTCACCCCTCCACTTT.

The chain combines TRBV3-1 (or the pseudogene TRBV3-2) with TRBJ1-6, with D hard to call. The CDR3 runs to 14 residues. Germline CDR1 is LGHDT and CDR2 is YNNKEL (reference sequence). Between the trimmed V and J ends, which lost 1 base and 7 bases, there was a span of 8 bases. The CDR3 spells CASSQGGNNSPLHF. CDR3 DNA sequence: TGTGCCAGCAGCCAAGGCGGGAACAATTCACCCCTCCACTTT.

This clone was seen more than once but under ten times. The chain combines TRBV28 with TRBJ2-3, with 7 bases aligning to TRBD1. CDR1 and CDR2 from the germline V gene are MDHEN and SYDVKM. The CDR3 runs 15 residues. The ends lost 6 bases at V and 0 bases at J; junction bases unmatched: 6. The CDR3 bases are TGTGCCAGCAGAACCGGGACAGCTAGCACAGATACGCAGTATTTT. Amino acid sequence: CASRTGTASTDTQYF.

This clone has just one count. This sequence joins TRBV21-1 and TRBJ2-3; the table's D call TRBD1 went unverified against the DNA. TRBV21-1 is labeled a pseudogene. CDR3 size: 21 residues. This CDR3 reads CASSTSAGTGGEDWGTDTQYF. CDR3 bases: TGTGCCAGCAGCACATCGGCCGGGACAGGGGGCGAGGATTGGGGCACAGATACGCAGTATTTT.

This chain uses TRBV5-4 with TRBJ2-5; 10 nucleotides align to TRBD2. The CDR3 consists of 17 residues. The ends lost 4 bases at V and 3 bases at J; junction bases unmatched: 12. Germline V CDR1 and CDR2: SGHNT, YYREEE (reference sequence). The CDR3, as DNA: TGTGCCAGCAGCCCCCAGCCCCTAGCGGGGGTAGAAGAGACCCAGTACTTC. Amino acids: CASSPQPLAGVEETQYF.

This rearrangement joins TRBV7-8 to TRBJ2-1; TRBD2 agrees at 8 bases. The V segment lost 4 bases and the J segment 8 bases; nucleotides outside the gene matches: 16. Germline-derived CDR1 and CDR2 are SGHVS and FQNEAQ. The CDR3 length is 17 residues. The CDR3 DNA reads TGTGCCAGCAGCTCTTACCGGGCTAGCGGGCCAGGCCATGAGCAGTTCTTC. It codes for CASSSYRASGPGHEQFF. Filled out from reference TRBV7-8 and TRBJ2-1, the complete variable domain reads GAGVSQSPRYKVAKRGQDVALRCDPISGHVSLFWYQQALGQGPEFLTYFQNEAQLDKSGLPSDRFFAERPEGSVSTLKIQRTQQEDSAVYLCASSSYRASGPGHEQFFGPGTRLTVL.

This clone showed up just a few times. J is TRBJ1-1 and V is TRBV19; 8 nucleotides match TRBD1. Germline V gives CDR1 LNHDA, CDR2 SQIVND (reference sequence). CDR3 size: 19 residues. The ends lost 4 bases at V and 0 bases at J; junction bases unmatched: 16. CDR3 DNA sequence: TGTGCCAGTAGTAGGGCAAGACAGGGGCTTGGGCTTATGAACACTGAAGCTTTCTTT. Protein product: CASSRARQGLGLMNTEAFF.

On this clone itself: Sequence at one end of the junction differs from germline and may be a read error. The CDR3 sequence: CASSYTGPQETQYF. The CDR3 nucleotides are TGTGCTAGCAGCTATACAGGGCCCCAAGAGACCCAGTACTTC. The chain is built from TRBV7-7 and TRBJ2-5; D may be TRBD1 (6 bases). The CDR3 runs 14 residues. Per the germline V gene, CDR1 is SSHAT and CDR2 is FNYEAQ (reference sequence).

This clone was detected once. The V and J genes are TRBV30 and TRBJ1-5; D call uncertain. Trimming took 2 bases from V and 1 from J, leaving 12 bases between them. CDR1 is GTSNPN and CDR2 is SVGIG in the germline V gene (reference sequence). The CDR3 totals 15 residues. CDR3 amino acids: CAWSLGLQSNQPQHF. The CDR3 DNA reads TGTGCCTGGAGTTTGGGCTTGCAAAGCAATCAGCCCCAGCATTTT. Full variable domain (outside the CDR3, taken from reference TRBV30 and TRBJ1-5): SQTIHQWPATLVQPVGSPLSLECTVEGTSNPNLYWYRQAAGRGLQLLFYSVGIGQISSEVPQNLSASRPQDRQFILSSKKLLLSDSGFYLCAWSLGLQSNQPQHFGDGTRLSIL.

The chain couples TRBV28 to TRBJ2-1; 9 positions match TRBD2. CDR3 length: 13 residues. Germline CDR1 and CDR2: MDHEN and SYDVKM. J gave up 7 bases and V 9 bases, and 7 bases lay outside the gene matches. CDR3 in amino acids: CASNSGRYNEQFF. For the CDR3, the DNA is TGTGCCAGTAATAGCGGGAGATATAATGAGCAGTTCTTC. Filled out from reference TRBV28 and TRBJ2-1, the complete variable domain reads DVKVTQSSRYLVKRTGEKVFLECVQDMDHENMFWYRQDPGLGLRLIYFSYDVKMKEKGDIPEGYSVSREKKERFSLILESASTNQTSMYLCASNSGRYNEQFFGPGTRLTVL.

V usage is TRBV7-9 and J usage is TRBJ2-3; TRBD2 matches at 10 bases. V gave up 5 bases and J gave up 2 bases; unmatched junction bases: 7. The CDR3 sequence is 16 residues long. Germline V gene sequence: CDR1 SEHNR, CDR2 FQNEAQ (reference sequence). DNA of the CDR3: TGTGCCAGCAGCGGGTCTAGCGGGGGAAACACAGATACGCAGTATTTT. Protein sequence: CASSGSSGGNTDTQYF.

This clone was seen once. The rearrangement links TRBV6-4 to TRBJ1-5, with TRBD1 matching over 7 bases. CDR1 is MRHNA, CDR2 SNTAGT, per germline. After removal of 6 bases from V and 7 bases from J, the junction contained 6 bases not matched to a gene. The CDR3 totals 13 residues. The DNA of the CDR3 is TGTGCCAGCAGCCTGACAGGGTCCCAGCCCCAGCATTTT. Protein: CASSLTGSQPQHF.

The chain couples TRBV19 to TRBJ2-3; 7 nucleotides align to TRBD1. Germline V lookup: CDR1 LNHDA, CDR2 SQIVND (reference sequence). Trimming removed 4 bases from V and 3 bases from J; junction bases left unmatched: 7. CDR3 length equals 15 residues. CDR3 bases: TGTGCCAGTAGTAGTACGGCAGGGGGAACAGATACGCAGTATTTT. Its translation: CASSSTAGGTDTQYF.

V gene TRBV27 combines with J gene TRBJ2-1, with unresolved D. In germline, CDR1 is MNHEY, CDR2 SMNVEV (reference sequence). This CDR3 has 16 amino acids. The ends were cut back, 7 bases at V and 3 bases at J, with 19 bases in the middle. The CDR3 DNA sequence: TGTGCCAGCACTCCCAACCCTTGGGCTGGCTACAATGAGCAGTTCTTC. This gives the protein CASTPNPWAGYNEQFF.

The V gene is TRBV28, the J gene TRBJ2-3; 8 bases match TRBD2. Germline lookup yields CDR1 MDHEN and CDR2 SYDVKM. V trimming: 6 bases; J trimming: 3 bases; junction bases outside the gene matches: 2. This CDR3 is 13 amino acids long. The CDR3 coding sequence is TGTGCCAGCAGAGCGGGAGTTACAGATACGCAGTATTTT. This gives the protein CASRAGVTDTQYF.

This chain uses TRBV7-6 with TRBJ2-6; tentatively, D is TRBD1 (6 bases). Germline-derived CDR1 and CDR2 are SGHVS and FNYEAQ. CDR3 size: 16 residues. V was shortened by 5 bases and J by 0 bases, with 11 bases between the two germline ends. This CDR3 is CASSKTGNSGANVLTF. The CDR3 nucleotides read TGTGCCAGCAGCAAGACAGGCAACTCTGGGGCCAACGTCCTGACTTTC.